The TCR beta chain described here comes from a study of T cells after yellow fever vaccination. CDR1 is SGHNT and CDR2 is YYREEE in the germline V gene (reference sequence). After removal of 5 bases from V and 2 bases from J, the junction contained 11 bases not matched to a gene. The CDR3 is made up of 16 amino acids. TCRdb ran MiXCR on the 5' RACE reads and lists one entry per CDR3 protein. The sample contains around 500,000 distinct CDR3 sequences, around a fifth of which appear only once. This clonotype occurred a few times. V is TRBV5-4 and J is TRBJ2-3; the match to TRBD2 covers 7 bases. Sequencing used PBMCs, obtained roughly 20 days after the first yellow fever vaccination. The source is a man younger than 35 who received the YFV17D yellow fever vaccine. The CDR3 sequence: CASRQAGLHNTDTQYF. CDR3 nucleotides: TGTGCCAGCAGACAAGCGGGACTCCACAACACAGATACGCAGTATTTT. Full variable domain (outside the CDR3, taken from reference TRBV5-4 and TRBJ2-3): ETGVTQSPTHLIKTRGQQVTLRCSSQSGHNTVSWYQQALGQGPQFIFQYYREEENGRGNFPPRFSGLQFPNYSSELNVNALELDDSALYLCASRQAGLHNTDTQYFGPGTRLTVL.